Listed below are T cell receptor beta chains from one sample, sequenced in a study of T cell responses to AZD1222 COVID-19 vaccine. Profiling relied on immunoSEQ multiplex PCR, and the TCRdb table lists in-frame clones only, not all of them. The sample lists about 200,000 clones, around 93% seen once, with about 1% in the top ten. Here the sequenced sample was peripheral blood, taken 28 days after the second AZD1222 dose. Receptor source: an adult who received the AZD1222 COVID-19 vaccine. The CDR3 runs from the conserved cysteine through the conserved F or W. Fields, in order: J gene, clone size, D gene, CDR3 length, V gene, CDR3 DNA, CDR3 protein. The D gene is left open where the match is weak. For some rows the clone size is stated as once, few or many, or as a class when expanded; others skip it.

J gene: TRBJ2-7; clone size: .; D gene: .; CDR3 length: 12; V gene: TRBV7-9; CDR3 DNA: TGTGCCAGCAGCTCCGAGTCGGGTAGTCTGTACTTC; CDR3 protein: CASSSESGSLYF
J gene: TRBJ2-6; clone size: .; D gene: .; CDR3 length: 16; V gene: TRBV30; CDR3 DNA: TGTGCCTGGAGTACGGGGGGCAGTTCTGGGGCCAACGTCCTGACTTTC; CDR3 protein: CAWSTGGSSGANVLTF
J gene: TRBJ2-3; clone size: once; D gene: .; CDR3 length: 17; V gene: TRBV7-3; CDR3 DNA: TGTGCCAGCAGCCCCCTAGGGGGGGGGCTCAGCACAGATACGCAGTATTTT; CDR3 protein: CASSPLGGGLSTDTQYF
J gene: TRBJ1-4; clone size: .; D gene: .; CDR3 length: 13; V gene: TRBV5-1; CDR3 DNA: TGCGCCAGCCCCCGCGACCCCAGTGAAAAACTGTTTTTT; CDR3 protein: CASPRDPSEKLFF
J gene: TRBJ2-7; clone size: .; D gene: .; CDR3 length: 15; V gene: TRBV7-2; CDR3 DNA: TGTGCCAGCAGCTTAGCGGTGGGGGTGGGCTACGAGCAGTACTTC; CDR3 protein: CASSLAVGVGYEQYF
J gene: TRBJ1-2; clone size: few; D gene: .; CDR3 length: 14; V gene: TRBV24-1; CDR3 DNA: TGTGCCACCAGCGAGGTGGGGAGATCCTATGGCTACACCTTC; CDR3 protein: CATSEVGRSYGYTF
J gene: TRBJ1-1; clone size: .; D gene: .; CDR3 length: 14; V gene: TRBV19; CDR3 DNA: TGTGCCAGTAGTATCGGGGGGATCAACACTGAAGCTTTCTTT; CDR3 protein: CASSIGGINTEAFF
J gene: TRBJ1-2; clone size: .; D gene: .; CDR3 length: 14; V gene: TRBV7-8; CDR3 DNA: TGTGCCAGCAGCTCCGGGACACCTAACTATGGCTACACCTTC; CDR3 protein: CASSSGTPNYGYTF
J gene: TRBJ1-6; clone size: .; D gene: .; CDR3 length: 14; V gene: TRBV6-1; CDR3 DNA: TGTGCCAGCAGTGAGGCCGGGACCAATTCACCCCTCCACTTT; CDR3 protein: CASSEAGTNSPLHF
J gene: TRBJ2-3; clone size: .; D gene: .; CDR3 length: 14; V gene: TRBV5-1; CDR3 DNA: TGCGCCAGCAGCTTGCCGGACAGCACAGATACGCAGTATTTT; CDR3 protein: CASSLPDSTDTQYF
J gene: TRBJ2-1; clone size: once; D gene: .; CDR3 length: 11; V gene: TRBV5-1; CDR3 DNA: TGCGCCAGCAGCAGTAGTAATGAGCAGTTCTTC; CDR3 protein: CASSSSNEQFF
J gene: TRBJ2-1; clone size: .; D gene: TRBD1; CDR3 length: 14; V gene: TRBV10-1; CDR3 DNA: TGCGCCAGCAGTGGAGGGGGCGCCTACAATGAGCAGTTCTTC; CDR3 protein: CASSGGGAYNEQFF
J gene: TRBJ2-5; clone size: .; D gene: .; CDR3 length: 14; V gene: TRBV11-2; CDR3 DNA: TGTGCCAGCAGCCCAACCGGGAACGAAGAGACCCAGTACTTC; CDR3 protein: CASSPTGNEETQYF
J gene: TRBJ1-1; clone size: .; D gene: .; CDR3 length: 14; V gene: TRBV9; CDR3 DNA: TGTGCCAGCAGCGTCGGTTCCTCGGGTTCCGAAGCTTTCTTT; CDR3 protein: CASSVGSSGSEAFF
J gene: TRBJ1-4; clone size: .; D gene: .; CDR3 length: 13; V gene: TRBV20-1; CDR3 DNA: TGCAGTGCTAGTCTCGGGGGGGGTGAAAAACTGTTTTTT; CDR3 protein: CSASLGGGEKLFF
J gene: TRBJ2-5; clone size: .; D gene: TRBD2; CDR3 length: 17; V gene: TRBV5-6; CDR3 DNA: TGTGCCAGCAGCTCCGCCCCGGGACTAGCGGGGGGTGAGACCCAGTACTTC; CDR3 protein: CASSSAPGLAGGETQYF
J gene: TRBJ2-1; clone size: .; D gene: TRBD1; CDR3 length: 13; V gene: TRBV12-3/TRBV12-4; CDR3 DNA: TGTGCCAGCAAAGGGACAGGGACAAATGAGCAGTTCTTC; CDR3 protein: CASKGTGTNEQFF
J gene: TRBJ2-2; clone size: .; D gene: .; CDR3 length: 12; V gene: TRBV4-2; CDR3 DNA: TGTGCCAGCAACGGGGTGACCGGGGAGCTGTTTTTT; CDR3 protein: CASNGVTGELFF
J gene: TRBJ1-2; clone size: .; D gene: .; CDR3 length: 13; V gene: TRBV6-5; CDR3 DNA: TGTGCCAGCAGTTACTCCGGGAGGGTCGGCTACACCTTC; CDR3 protein: CASSYSGRVGYTF
J gene: TRBJ2-5; clone size: once; D gene: TRBD2; CDR3 length: 16; V gene: TRBV5-1; CDR3 DNA: TGCGCCAGCAGCGAGGGACTAGCGGCGGCACAAGAGACCCAGTACTTC; CDR3 protein: CASSEGLAAAQETQYF
J gene: TRBJ1-1; clone size: .; D gene: TRBD1; CDR3 length: 16; V gene: TRBV6-5; CDR3 DNA: TGTGCCAGCAGTTCTTCCCCAGGGGGTATACTCACTGAAGCTTTCTTT; CDR3 protein: CASSSSPGGILTEAFF
J gene: TRBJ1-1; clone size: .; D gene: .; CDR3 length: 16; V gene: TRBV3-1/TRBV3-2; CDR3 DNA: TGTGCCAGCAGCCAAGTGAGGGGCGTTCTGAACACTGAAGCTTTCTTT; CDR3 protein: CASSQVRGVLNTEAFF
J gene: TRBJ1-2; clone size: once; D gene: .; CDR3 length: 15; V gene: TRBV18; CDR3 DNA: TGTGCCAGCTCTTACGACATCCGATCTAACTATGGCTACACCTTC; CDR3 protein: CASSYDIRSNYGYTF
J gene: TRBJ2-7; clone size: .; D gene: .; CDR3 length: 15; V gene: TRBV5-6; CDR3 DNA: TGTGCCAGCAGCTTGGAACCCACTTTGCTACGCGAGCAGTACTTC; CDR3 protein: CASSLEPTLLREQYF
J gene: TRBJ1-6; clone size: once; D gene: TRBD1; CDR3 length: 15; V gene: TRBV4-3; CDR3 DNA: TGCGCCAGCAAGACCGGGACAGGGTATAATTCACCCCTCCACTTT; CDR3 protein: CASKTGTGYNSPLHF
J gene: TRBJ1-6; clone size: .; D gene: .; CDR3 length: 13; V gene: TRBV15; CDR3 DNA: TGTGCCACCAGCCAGTCCTCAGAGCTGGCCCTCCACTTT; CDR3 protein: CATSQSSELALHF
J gene: TRBJ2-1; clone size: .; D gene: TRBD1; CDR3 length: 16; V gene: TRBV10-1; CDR3 DNA: TGCGCCAGCCCAAACCCGGGACAGTTTATGAAGTATGAGCAGTTCTTC; CDR3 protein: CASPNPGQFMKYEQFF
J gene: TRBJ2-7; clone size: .; D gene: .; CDR3 length: 12; V gene: TRBV19; CDR3 DNA: TGTGCCAGTAGTATTACGAGGGACGAGCAGTACTTC; CDR3 protein: CASSITRDEQYF
J gene: TRBJ1-2; clone size: .; D gene: .; CDR3 length: 14; V gene: TRBV5-6; CDR3 DNA: TGTGCCAGCAGCTTCAAGACAGAGAACTATGGCTACACCTTC; CDR3 protein: CASSFKTENYGYTF
J gene: TRBJ2-3; clone size: .; D gene: TRBD2; CDR3 length: 16; V gene: TRBV4-3; CDR3 DNA: TGCGCCAGCAGCCAAGATCGACTAGCGGTCACAGATACGCAGTATTTT; CDR3 protein: CASSQDRLAVTDTQYF
J gene: TRBJ1-5; clone size: .; D gene: .; CDR3 length: 15; V gene: TRBV6-1; CDR3 DNA: TGTGCCAGCAGTGACCCGGGATGGAGCAATCAGCCCCAGCATTTT; CDR3 protein: CASSDPGWSNQPQHF
J gene: TRBJ2-7; clone size: .; D gene: TRBD1; CDR3 length: 15; V gene: TRBV28; CDR3 DNA: TGTGCCAGCAGTTTAACCGGGACAGGGGGCTACGAGCAGTACTTC; CDR3 protein: CASSLTGTGGYEQYF
J gene: TRBJ2-3; clone size: .; D gene: TRBD2; CDR3 length: 14; V gene: TRBV29-1; CDR3 DNA: TGCAGCGTTGAAGGGGGAGGGGTTGTGGATACGCAGTATTTT; CDR3 protein: CSVEGGGVVDTQYF
J gene: TRBJ1-1; clone size: .; D gene: .; CDR3 length: 13; V gene: TRBV11-2; CDR3 DNA: TGTGCCAGCAGCTCCGCGGTCAACACTGAAGCTTTCTTT; CDR3 protein: CASSSAVNTEAFF
J gene: TRBJ1-5; clone size: .; D gene: .; CDR3 length: 17; V gene: TRBV6-1; CDR3 DNA: TGTGCCAGCAGTGAATTGCCTGAGTTTTATAGCAATCAGCCCCAGCATTTT; CDR3 protein: CASSELPEFYSNQPQHF
J gene: TRBJ2-7; clone size: .; D gene: TRBD1; CDR3 length: 16; V gene: TRBV28; CDR3 DNA: TGTGCCAGCAGTCGATTACCGGGACAGGGCTCCTACGAGCAGTACTTC; CDR3 protein: CASSRLPGQGSYEQYF
J gene: TRBJ1-5; clone size: .; D gene: TRBD1; CDR3 length: 15; V gene: TRBV6-5; CDR3 DNA: TGTGCCAGCAACCCTACAGGGGGCCTTTATCAGCCCCAGCATTTT; CDR3 protein: CASNPTGGLYQPQHF
J gene: TRBJ1-1; clone size: .; D gene: TRBD1; CDR3 length: 13; V gene: TRBV10-1; CDR3 DNA: TGCGCCAGCAGTGATGAACAGGGGCTGGGACCCCGCTTT; CDR3 protein: CASSDEQGLGPRF
J gene: TRBJ2-3; clone size: .; D gene: TRBD2; CDR3 length: 17; V gene: TRBV5-1; CDR3 DNA: TGCGCCAGCAGCTGGACCCCTAGCGGTCAGGGCACAGATACGCAGTATTTT; CDR3 protein: CASSWTPSGQGTDTQYF
J gene: TRBJ2-5; clone size: .; D gene: TRBD1; CDR3 length: 16; V gene: TRBV11-1; CDR3 DNA: TGTGCCAGCAGCCTCCCCGGGACAGGTTTGAAAGAGACCCAGTACTTC; CDR3 protein: CASSLPGTGLKETQYF
J gene: TRBJ2-1; clone size: .; D gene: .; CDR3 length: 15; V gene: TRBV3-1/TRBV3-2; CDR3 DNA: TGTGCCAGCAGCCAAGATGGCGCGGGGGCCAATGAGCAGTTCTTC; CDR3 protein: CASSQDGAGANEQFF
J gene: TRBJ2-7; clone size: .; D gene: .; CDR3 length: 15; V gene: TRBV5-1; CDR3 DNA: TGCGCCAGCAGCTCCCGGGACCTCACTGCCTACGAGCAGTACTTC; CDR3 protein: CASSSRDLTAYEQYF
J gene: TRBJ2-1; clone size: once; D gene: .; CDR3 length: 12; V gene: TRBV2; CDR3 DNA: TGTGCCAGCAGTGACTTGGGGGACGAGCAGTTCTTC; CDR3 protein: CASSDLGDEQFF
J gene: TRBJ1-2; clone size: .; D gene: .; CDR3 length: 14; V gene: TRBV7-2; CDR3 DNA: TGTGCCAGCAGCCTACGACAGTCTAACTATGGCTACACCTTC; CDR3 protein: CASSLRQSNYGYTF
J gene: TRBJ1-1; clone size: .; D gene: TRBD1; CDR3 length: 13; V gene: TRBV2; CDR3 DNA: TGTGCCAGCAGCCGGACAGGGATCACTGAAGCTTTCTTT; CDR3 protein: CASSRTGITEAFF
J gene: TRBJ1-2; clone size: .; D gene: TRBD1; CDR3 length: 14; V gene: TRBV6-5; CDR3 DNA: TGTGCCAGCAGACTCACAGGGGGCGACTATGGCTACACCTTC; CDR3 protein: CASRLTGGDYGYTF
J gene: TRBJ2-3; clone size: .; D gene: TRBD2; CDR3 length: 16; V gene: TRBV14; CDR3 DNA: TGTGCCAGCAGCCCCGGACTAGCGGGGGGCACAGATACGCAGTATTTT; CDR3 protein: CASSPGLAGGTDTQYF
J gene: TRBJ1-1; clone size: .; D gene: .; CDR3 length: 15; V gene: TRBV5-1; CDR3 DNA: TGCGCCAGCAGCTCCGGGGGCAGGGGGAACACTGAAGCTTTCTTT; CDR3 protein: CASSSGGRGNTEAFF
J gene: TRBJ1-2; clone size: .; D gene: .; CDR3 length: 14; V gene: TRBV10-3; CDR3 DNA: TGTGCCATCAGTGAGTCTCCGGACGACTATGGCTACACCTTC; CDR3 protein: CAISESPDDYGYTF
J gene: TRBJ1-6; clone size: .; D gene: .; CDR3 length: 13; V gene: TRBV30; CDR3 DNA: TGTGCCTGGTCATTGAGGGGTGGCTCACCCCTCCACTTT; CDR3 protein: CAWSLRGGSPLHF
J gene: TRBJ1-2; clone size: .; D gene: .; CDR3 length: 15; V gene: TRBV7-8; CDR3 DNA: TGTGCCAGCAGCTTAGGTTCTGGGCAAACCTATGGCTACACCTTC; CDR3 protein: CASSLGSGQTYGYTF
J gene: TRBJ1-5; clone size: .; D gene: .; CDR3 length: 15; V gene: TRBV7-2; CDR3 DNA: TGTGCCAGCAGCAGTGGGACGGACAACAATCAGCCCCAGCATTTT; CDR3 protein: CASSSGTDNNQPQHF
J gene: TRBJ2-2; clone size: .; D gene: .; CDR3 length: 17; V gene: TRBV30; CDR3 DNA: TGTGCCTGGAGTGTAATAGGGATCACTTCGAACACCGGGGAGCTGTTTTTT; CDR3 protein: CAWSVIGITSNTGELFF